This entry lists 17 T cell receptor beta chains sequenced from one sample in a study of prognosis after radiotherapy for stage I lung cancer. Researchers used two-round multiplex PCR to amplify TCR beta CDR3 starting from genomic DNA. Each TRBV and TRBJ gene had its own primer in the first PCR round. TCRdb recomputed calls from the multiplex PCR reads with MiXCR, one row per CDR3 protein. The table shows 45,000 to 60,000 distinct CDR3 sequences, with about a third occurring only once. The sequencing used PBMCs, collected before or after stereotactic body radiation therapy (not recorded which). These receptors came from a donor over 45 with non-small cell lung cancer.

There are many counts of this clonotype. The chain combines TRBV20-1 with TRBJ2-1; D uncertain. CDR1 and CDR2 (germline): DFQATT, SNEGSKA (reference sequence). V was clipped by 5 bases and J by 0 bases, with 8 bases between them. The CDR3 spans 13 residues. CDR3 region: CSAVTPSYNEQFF. The DNA for the CDR3 is TGCAGTGCTGTGACTCCCTCCTACAATGAGCAGTTCTTC.

This clonotype was seen many times. The rearrangement joins TRBV7-9 to TRBJ1-1, with TRBD1 as a possible D gene (5 bases). V lost 10 bases to trimming and J lost 6 bases, with 15 bases between them. This CDR3 region has 12 residues. Germline assignment: CDR1 SEHNR and CDR2 FQNEAQ (reference sequence). The CDR3 spells CATTQGLAEAFF. CDR3 in DNA: TGTGCCACTACGCAGGGCCTGGCTGAAGCTTTCTTT.

Comments on this clonotype: A clone one base away is much larger, so this may be a read error. The chain has TRBV5-5 and TRBJ2-1, with D unclear. CDR1 SGHKS and CDR2 YYEKEE come from the germline V gene (reference sequence). The CDR3 is 13 amino acids. As DNA, the CDR3 is TGTGCCGGCAGCCACAACGTGGGGAATGAGCAGTTCTTC. This codes for CAGSHNVGNEQFF. The variable domain in full, completed from reference TRBV5-5 and TRBJ2-1, reads DAGVTQSPTHLIKTRGQQVTLRCSPISGHKSVSWYQQVLGQGPQFIFQYYEKEERGRGNFPDRFSARQFPNYSSELNVNALLLGDSALYLCAGSHNVGNEQFFGPGTRLTVL.

Many counts were recorded for this clonotype. V gene TRBV7-6 combines with J gene TRBJ1-1, with D possibly matching TRBD1 (5 bases). The CDR3 is made up of 15 amino acids. Germline assignment: CDR1 SGHVS and CDR2 FNYEAQ. Trimming left V 5 bases short and J 3 bases short, with 16 bases between. The CDR3 protein is CASSRWGSRDTEAFF. The CDR3, as DNA: TGTGCCAGCAGCCGATGGGGCAGCAGGGACACTGAAGCTTTCTTT.

The J gene is TRBJ1-1, the V gene TRBV19; no firm D call. The CDR3 extends over 14 amino acids. CDR1 is LNHDA and CDR2 is SQIVND in the germline V gene (reference sequence). The V and J ends lost 2 bases and 0 bases respectively, with 7 bases between them. The CDR3 here is CASSISWLNTEAFF. CDR3 coding DNA: TGTGCCAGTAGTATATCTTGGTTGAACACTGAAGCTTTCTTT.

CDR3 in DNA: TGTGCCAGCAGCTTAGATAGGGGCGGGATTGTCGATGAGCAGTTCTTC. Its translation is CASSLDRGGIVDEQFF. The V and J genes are TRBV11-2 and TRBJ2-1; a weak D match, TRBD2 (6 bases). Trimming took off 0 bases at V and 8 bases at J, with 17 bases between the two ends. This CDR3 is built from 16 residues. Germline CDR1 reads SGHAT; CDR2 reads FQNNGV.

The genes are TRBV2 and TRBJ2-7; no clear D gene. The assigned J gene may be wrong: the sequence end matches TRBJ2-5 better. The CDR3 is 13 residues long. Germline CDR1 reads SNHLY; CDR2 reads FYNNEI. The CDR3 nucleotides read TGTGCCAGCCTCGAATCAATATACCTGACCCAGTACTTC. Protein product: CASLESIYLTQYF.

Turning to this clonotype: Being one base from a much bigger clone, this may be a read error. This chain links TRBV7-2 with TRBJ1-4; D gene uncertain. The CDR3 length is 14 residues. Trimming cost V 3 bases and J 8 bases, with 13 bases left between them. Germline V gene data show CDR1 as SGHTA and CDR2 as FQGNSA. The CDR3 sequence: CASSFDRNSEKLFF. Written as DNA, the CDR3 is TGTGCCAGCAGCTTCGATCGGAATTCGGAAAAACTGTTTTTT.

Many counts were recorded for this clonotype. The chain employs TRBV5-1 and TRBJ1-6; D uncertain. CDR3 length equals 15 residues. V lost 0 bases and J 9 bases, leaving 13 bases between the germline ends. CDR1 SGHRS and CDR2 YFSETQ come from the germline V gene. The CDR3 region has the DNA TGCGCCAGCAGCTTGGCGCCTCCGGCTTTTTCACCCCTCCACTTT. Translating gives CASSLAPPAFSPLHF.

This clonotype was picked up many times. This chain connects TRBV2 to TRBJ2-4; TRBD1 might be the D (5 bases). The CDR3 has 15 residues. The germline V and J ends were trimmed by 3 bases and 0 bases, with 9 bases remaining between them. Germline V gene lookup returns CDR1 SNHLY and CDR2 FYNNEI. CDR3 region: CASSEEQVAKNIQYF. The CDR3 DNA reads as TGTGCCAGCAGTGAGGAACAGGTAGCCAAAAACATTCAGTACTTC.

A word on this clonotype: It is likely a read error: a sequence one base away is far more abundant. The rearrangement joins TRBV6-2 or TRBV6-3 to TRBJ2-3; D gene uncertain. Germline V CDR1 and CDR2: MNHEY, SVGEGT. V was trimmed by 5 bases and J by 10 bases, leaving 10 bases between them. The CDR3 has 11 residues. The CDR3 loop reads CASSQLKAQYF. The CDR3 coding sequence is TGTGCCAGCAGTCAGCTTAAAGCGCAGTATTTT.

This clonotype has at least ten counts. The CDR3 bases are TGCGCCAGCAGCTTGGAGGTAGCTTCCTACGAGCAGTACTTC. Its translation: CASSLEVASYEQYF. The chain employs TRBV5-1 and TRBJ2-7, with no clear D. V was pared by 0 bases and J by 1 base, with 8 bases between. The germline CDR1 and CDR2 sequences are SGHRS and YFSETQ. The CDR3 contains 14 residues.

The DNA of the CDR3 is TGTGCTACCCTAGGGGCTAGCGGGGTAGAAACCGGGGAGCTGTTTTTT. Translated, it gives CATLGASGVETGELFF. The V gene is TRBV7-9, the J gene TRBJ2-2, with TRBD2 matching 9 bases. Per germline, CDR1 SEHNR and CDR2 FQNEAQ (reference sequence). The CDR3 has 16 residues.

Comment on this clonotype: This could be a read error, since a much larger clone is one nucleotide away. The chain is built from TRBV6-1 and TRBJ1-1, with a tentative D call TRBD1 (5 bases). This CDR3 is 13 amino acids long. Germline CDR1 MNHNS, CDR2 SASEGT. CDR3 in DNA: TGTGCCAGCAGTACAGGCTGGAACACTGAATCTTTCTTT. Residues: CASSTGWNTESFF.

Comment on this clonotype: Germline and junction disagree at one end, which may indicate a read error. The rearrangement links TRBV24-1 to TRBJ1-2; 7 nucleotides match TRBD1. Germline V gene sequence: CDR1 KGHDR, CDR2 SFDVKD. The CDR3 covers 14 residues. CDR3 coding DNA: TGTGCCACCAGTTACCTCGACAGGGACTATGTCTACACCTTC. The encoded protein is CATSYLDRDYVYTF.

This clonotype was found once. This chain uses TRBV11-2 with TRBJ2-2, with D uncertain. CDR3 length equals 16 residues. Deletions cut 1 base from V and 8 bases from J, with 17 bases between. CDR1 and CDR2 from the germline V gene are SGHAT and FQNNGV. As DNA, the CDR3 is TGTGCCAGCAGCTTAGTTTTGGGCCATGCGTGGGGGGAGCTGTTTTTT. Protein: CASSLVLGHAWGELFF.

About this clonotype itself: The junction departs from the called germline gene at one end, perhaps through a read error. This rearrangement joins TRBV5-8 to TRBJ2-5; 7 nucleotides align to TRBD1. This CDR3 is built from 15 residues. The germline CDR1 and CDR2 sequences are SGHTS and YDEGEE. The DNA for the CDR3 is TGTGCCAGCAGCTTGGAAGGGGGCGGCGGAGAGACCCATTACTTC. It specifies CASSLEGGGGETHYF.